This T cell receptor beta chain was found in a study of T cells in localized non-small cell lung cancer. Points from the study as a whole: Prolonged overall survival went with higher T cell density in the blood.

Some clones are missing from TCRdb's copy, which holds only in-frame ones; the method was immunoSEQ multiplex PCR. In the table there are roughly 2,500 clones, about 24% of which are singletons. Comments on this clone: As yet, its antigen is unknown.

The sequencing here drew on lung tumor tissue, taken before any cancer treatment. The clonotype comes from a woman aged 35 to 75 with stage II squamous cell lung carcinoma.

The CDR3 here is CASSVGSSDTQYF. CDR3 in DNA: TGTGCCAGCAGTGTTGGTAGTTCGGATACGCAGTATTTT. The rearrangement uses TRBV6-8 and TRBJ2-3; D is unresolved. The V gene lost 5 bases and the J gene lost 6 bases, with 12 bases spanning the gap. The CDR3 runs to 13 residues. Germline lookup yields CDR1 MNHGY and CDR2 SAAAGT.